This TCR beta chain emerged from a study of cytomegalovirus exposure and HLA in healthy donors. General observations from the study: In a later analysis, TCR beta V- and J-gene trimming showed a link to a missense DCLRE1C variant.

The PCR made use of 60 Vbeta and 13 Jbeta primers. The assay was immunoSEQ multiplex PCR, and TCRdb's table has in-frame clones only and misses some. The sample has some 150,000 clones, roughly 72% seen once. The CDR3 spans 15 residues. Trimming at V came to 5 bases and at J to 3 bases, leaving 10 bases not matched to a gene. Germline V gene data show CDR1 as GTSNPN and CDR2 as SVGIG (reference sequence). Comment on this clone: Its matching antigen is unknown.

The chain uses TRBV30 and TRBJ1-5, with TRBD1 identical over 7 bases. The material sequenced was PBMCs. The receptor comes from a woman aged 25-40 years in good health and CMV-seropositive. The CDR3: CAWDREGVLNQPQHF. CDR3 nucleotides: TGTGCCTGGGACAGGGAAGGGGTTCTCAATCAGCCCCAGCATTTT.